This T cell receptor beta chain was documented in a study of OX40 agonist ivuxolimab in advanced cancers. V lost 4 bases to trimming and J lost 7 bases, with 14 bases between them. Per the germline V gene, CDR1 is SGHAT and CDR2 is FQNNGV. The CDR3 covers 14 residues. Clones were read by immunoSEQ multiplex PCR, and TCRdb kept only the in-frame ones, dropping some. The repertoire consists of approximately 100,000 clones, with around 90% occurring once and the leading ten covering under 2%. This clone was seen only a few times. Baseline, cycle 4 day 1, and cycle 7 day 1 were the blood sampling points. V gene TRBV11-2 combines with J gene TRBJ2-1; TRBD2 might be the D (6 bases). This material consisted of CD4+ or CD8+ T cells sorted from blood, taken in a trial of the OX40 agonist ivuxolimab. The TCR comes from an adult with an advanced solid tumor such as melanoma, head and neck, liver or kidney cancer. In DNA form, the CDR3 reads TGTGCCAGCAGCTCCTCGGGAGCGAGTAATGAGCAGTTCTTC. This codes for CASSSSGASNEQFF. The full variable domain, in which reference TRBV11-2 and TRBJ2-1 provide the parts outside the CDR3, is EAGVAQSPRYKIIEKRQSVAFWCNPISGHATLYWYQQILGQGPKLLIQFQNNGVVDDSQLPKDRFSAERLKGVDSTLKIQPAKLEDSAVYLCASSSSGASNEQFFGPGTRLTVL.